The 28 T cell receptor beta chains reported below all come from one sample, sequenced in a study of blood T cells in healthy people across ages. A J-beta primer mix and a sample-barcoded 5' primer were used in a second PCR of roughly 6 to 12 cycles. A single record per CDR3 protein comes from TCRdb applying MiXCR to the 5' RACE reads. The table records roughly 1 million distinct CDR3 sequences, about 25% of them present only once. These data were likewise used in another study, on T cells of mothers and their children.

The sample consisted of blood. These receptors came from a girl aged 2 to 10 in good health.

This clonotype was counted once. The chain joins TRBV24-1 to TRBJ2-3; maybe TRBD2 (6 bases). This CDR3 spans 16 amino acids. CDR1 is KGHDR, CDR2 SFDVKD, per germline. Trimming removed 4 bases at V and 7 bases at J, with 20 bases between. CDR3 sequence reads: CATSDLSGLRGNTQYF. CDR3 in DNA: TGTGCCACCAGTGACCTTTCCGGACTAAGAGGGAATACGCAGTATTTT.

This clonotype has more than one count but fewer than ten. The chain is built from TRBV11-3 and TRBJ1-3; D gene unclear. The V gene lost 2 bases and the J gene lost 0 bases, with 11 bases spanning the gap. CDR1 and CDR2 from the germline V gene are SGHNT and YENEEA. The CDR3 is 16 residues long. DNA for the CDR3: TGTGCCAGCAGCTTATACCGCGGAGTCTCTGGAAACACCATATATTTT. Translating it yields CASSLYRGVSGNTIYF.

This clonotype was detected many times. V is TRBV19 and J is TRBJ2-1, with D possibly matching TRBD1 (5 bases). The CDR3 covers 14 residues. Trimming took 6 bases from V and 1 from J, leaving 10 bases between them. The V gene's germline CDR1 is LNHDA and CDR2 SQIVND (reference sequence). The CDR3 region is CASRLSGSYNEQFF. CDR3 nucleotide sequence: TGTGCCAGTAGACTGTCAGGGTCCTACAATGAGCAGTTCTTC.

This clonotype was counted only a few times. The chain couples TRBV2 to TRBJ2-1; 8 bases line up with TRBD2. CDR1 is SNHLY, CDR2 FYNNEI, per germline. With V trimmed by 7 bases and J by 4 bases, 9 bases remained unmatched. CDR3 size: 15 residues. The CDR3 sequence is CASTPREGVYNEQFF. CDR3 coding DNA: TGTGCCAGCACCCCTCGGGAGGGGGTATACAATGAGCAGTTCTTC.

Only a few counts were recorded for this clonotype. Compared with germline, one end of the junction differs, possibly owing to a read error. CDR3 sequence: CATGRAQGYEQFF. For the CDR3, the DNA is TGTGCCACCGGCAGGGCACAGGGCTATGAGCAGTTCTTC. V usage is TRBV15 and J usage is TRBJ2-1, with D possibly TRBD1 on 6 matching bases. Germline lookup yields CDR1 LNHNV and CDR2 YYDKDF (reference sequence). The CDR3 sequence is 13 residues long.

The chain recombines TRBV5-1 with TRBJ1-1; no firm D call. This CDR3 has 14 amino acids. Germline values: CDR1 SGHRS, CDR2 YFSETQ. Trimming shortened V by 4 bases and J by 5 bases, and 15 bases separated the two germline ends. The CDR3 region has the DNA TGCGCCAGCAGCAGAGGGCAGCAAGGGACTGAAGCTTTCTTT. Protein product: CASSRGQQGTEAFF.

The V call is TRBV29-1, the J call TRBJ2-1; D call uncertain. Trimming took off 1 base at V and 12 bases at J, with 7 bases between the two ends. Germline loops: CDR1 SQVTM, CDR2 ANQGSEA. The CDR3 has 10 residues. CDR3 DNA sequence: TGCAGCGTTGAAGGCGCAGGGCAGTTCTTC. Residues: CSVEGAGQFF.

The rearrangement uses TRBV12-3 or TRBV12-4 and TRBJ2-3, with a weak D call TRBD2 (7 bases). V lost 11 bases and J lost 2, with 20 bases in between. The CDR3 totals 15 residues. The CDR3 sequence is CASREGRGFTDTQYF. CDR3 bases: TGTGCCTCCCGCGAAGGGAGGGGGTTCACAGATACGCAGTATTTT.

V usage is TRBV28 and J usage is TRBJ2-4; D is perhaps TRBD1 (6 bases). Germline loops: CDR1 MDHEN, CDR2 SYDVKM. The length of the CDR3 is 16 residues. V was trimmed by 6 bases and J by 0 bases, leaving 15 bases between them. CDR3 bases: TGTGCCAGCAGCCCAACAGGGAACAGAGCCAAAAACATTCAGTACTTC. Its translation is CASSPTGNRAKNIQYF.

The chain links TRBV7-3 to TRBJ1-6, with D uncertain. The CDR3 has 14 amino acids. V lost 0 bases to trimming and J lost 10 bases, with 10 bases between them. Germline lookup yields CDR1 SGHTA and CDR2 FQGTGA. The CDR3 protein is CASSLTGGDSPLHF. Written as DNA, the CDR3 is TGTGCCAGCAGCTTAACGGGCGGCGACTCACCCCTCCACTTT. The complete variable domain, with remaining parts taken from reference TRBV7-3 and TRBJ1-6, reads GAGVSQTPSNKVTEKGKYVELRCDPISGHTALYWYRQSLGQGPEFLIYFQGTGAADDSGLPNDRFFAVRPEGSVSTLKIQRTERGDSAVYLCASSLTGGDSPLHFGNGTRLTVT.

V and J are TRBV6-6 and TRBJ1-2, with D maybe TRBD1 (5 bases). V lost 7 bases and J lost 0, with 15 bases in between. The CDR3 extends over 15 amino acids. CDR1 is MNHNY and CDR2 is SVGAGI in the germline V gene (reference sequence). The CDR3: CASTQRGATNYGYTF. In DNA, the CDR3 is TGTGCCAGCACCCAAAGGGGCGCAACTAACTATGGCTACACCTTC.

This clonotype was counted between two and nine times. The rearrangement joins TRBV12-3 or TRBV12-4 to TRBJ1-2; no clear D gene. Trimming stripped 4 bases from V and 8 bases from J, with 11 bases between. This CDR3 comprises 12 residues. The CDR3 region has the DNA TGTGCCAGCAGTTCAAGTCCGCGCGGCTACACCTTC. Its translation: CASSSSPRGYTF.

The chain employs TRBV5-1 and TRBJ1-1, with 9 bases that match TRBD1. V dropped 4 bases and J dropped 4; count of bases not matched to a gene: 11. Germline V gene sequence: CDR1 SGHRS, CDR2 YFSETQ. The CDR3 is 16 residues long. The CDR3 reads CASSPDRGFMGTEAFF. CDR3 bases: TGCGCCAGCAGCCCGGACAGGGGCTTTATGGGCACTGAAGCTTTCTTT. Variable domain in full (rest from reference TRBV5-1 and TRBJ1-1): KAGVTQTPRYLIKTRGQQVTLSCSPISGHRSVSWYQQTPGQGLQFLFEYFSETQRNKGNFPGRFSGRQFSNSRSEMNVSTLELGDSALYLCASSPDRGFMGTEAFFGQGTRLTVV.

This clonotype turned up a few times. At one end the junction does not follow the germline gene, possibly because of a read error. This chain joins TRBV28 and TRBJ1-1; D may be TRBD1 (6 bases). Germline V gene sequence: CDR1 MDHEN, CDR2 SYDVKM. This CDR3 is 11 amino acids long. Here the CDR3 reads CATGENTEASF. In nucleotides, the CDR3 is TGTGCCACAGGGGAGAACACTGAAGCTTCCTTT.

The chain links TRBV6-1 to TRBJ1-2; tentative D call: TRBD1 (6 bases). The CDR3 has 12 amino acids. V lost 11 bases and J 8 bases, leaving 18 bases between the germline ends. Germline V gene lookup returns CDR1 MNHNS and CDR2 SASEGT. The CDR3 protein is CAGGQFMWGYTF. In DNA, the CDR3 is TGTGCCGGTGGACAGTTTATGTGGGGCTACACCTTC.

The sample holds one count of this clonotype. Lacking the conserved final phenylalanine or tryptophan, this CDR3 likely reflects a read error. The chain combines TRBV15 with TRBJ1-1; no firm D call. The length of the CDR3 is 13 residues. Trimming took off 6 bases at V and 5 bases at J, with 13 bases between the two ends. CDR1 LNHNV and CDR2 YYDKDF come from the germline V gene (reference sequence). The CDR3 coding sequence is TGTGCCACCAGGAGTAGGCGAGCAACTGAAGCTTTCTCT. Protein: CATRSRRATEAFS.

This sequence joins TRBV7-2 and TRBJ2-7; 7 bases are shared with TRBD1. The CDR3 is 14 residues long. V lost 5 bases and J lost 2; bases outside the gene matches: 6. The V gene's germline CDR1 is SGHTA and CDR2 FQGNSA. CDR3 amino acids: CASSLLTGPYEQYF. DNA of the CDR3: TGTGCCAGCAGCCTCCTGACAGGGCCCTACGAGCAGTACTTC.

The chain couples TRBV12-3 or TRBV12-4 to TRBJ1-2, with 12 nucleotides matching TRBD1. This CDR3 spans 15 amino acids. V shed 3 bases, J shed 6 bases, and the junction held 5 bases outside the gene matches. DNA of the CDR3: TGTGCCAGCAGTTTGGGGACAGGGGGCATCCATGGCTACACCTTC. Its translation is CASSLGTGGIHGYTF.

The chain combines TRBV29-1 with TRBJ2-1, with 12 bases aligning to TRBD2. The CDR3 is made up of 14 amino acids. Germline-derived CDR1 and CDR2 are SQVTM and ANQGSEA. V gave up 7 bases and J gave up 6 bases; unmatched junction bases: 7. The CDR3 coding sequence is TGCAGCGCTAGCGGGAGGGCCGGGGGCAATGAGCAGTTCTTC. Its translation: CSASGRAGGNEQFF.

V usage is TRBV5-6 and J usage is TRBJ2-5; D is undetermined. The J call is in doubt because the DNA end fits TRBJ2-1 better. Germline V gives CDR1 SGHDT, CDR2 YYEEEE. The CDR3 is 14 amino acids. As DNA, the CDR3 is TGTGCCAGCAGCTTGGCCCTTCTGCACAATGAGCAGTTCTTC. Protein sequence: CASSLALLHNEQFF.

This chain uses TRBV27 with TRBJ2-5; no definite D call. This CDR3 spans 13 amino acids. V dropped 1 base and J dropped 3 bases, with 6 bases sitting between them. The germline gives CDR1 MNHEY, CDR2 SMNVEV (reference sequence). The CDR3 DNA sequence: TGTGCCAGCAGTTTATATCTCGAAGAGACCCAGTACTTC. This translates into CASSLYLEETQYF.

The chain links TRBV9 to TRBJ2-7, with TRBD1 identical over 7 bases. The CDR3 is 14 amino acids. V dropped 3 bases and J dropped 2; count of bases not matched to a gene: 5. Germline assignment: CDR1 SGDLS and CDR2 YYNGEE. CDR3 in DNA: TGTGCCAGCAGCGCGACGACAGGGACCTACGAGCAGTACTTC. This sequence encodes CASSATTGTYEQYF.

A few counts support this clonotype. The chain is built from TRBV29-1 and TRBJ2-5, with D tentatively TRBD2 (5 bases). The assigned J gene may be wrong: the sequence end matches TRBJ2-7 better. Per the germline V gene, CDR1 is SQVTM and CDR2 is ANQGSEA. The CDR3 consists of 12 residues. Here the CDR3 DNA reads TGCAGCGGATCGGTGGGAGACTACGAGCAGTACTTC. Translated, it gives CSGSVGDYEQYF.

The gene calls are TRBV7-3 and TRBJ2-2; 8 positions agree with TRBD1. In germline, CDR1 is SGHTA, CDR2 FQGTGA. CDR3 length equals 16 residues. Germline trimming cut 5 bases from V and 6 bases from J; bases unmatched to any gene: 11. CDR3 bases: TGTGCCAGCAGCACCCAGGGGGCGCAGATAGCCGGGGAGCTGTTTTTT. It translates to CASSTQGAQIAGELFF.

In this sample, this clonotype turned up a few times. The rearrangement joins TRBV12-3 or TRBV12-4 to TRBJ2-5; the match to TRBD1 covers 9 bases. The J call may be wrong; the DNA end is better matched by TRBJ2-1. This CDR3 is built from 15 residues. CDR3 region: CASSPRQGVRHEQFF. The CDR3 region has the DNA TGTGCCAGCAGTCCGAGACAGGGGGTTCGGCATGAGCAGTTCTTC.

As to this clonotype: At one end, the junction sequence differs from germline, possibly due to a read error. The V and J genes are TRBV11-2 and TRBJ2-5; D is possibly TRBD1 or TRBD2 (5 bases each). TRBJ2-7 matches the DNA end more closely, so the J call is doubtful. Looked up from germline, CDR1 is SGHAT and CDR2 is FQNNGV. CDR3 length: 15 residues. Here the CDR3 reads CASSSTGPTPYEQYF. CDR3 in DNA: TGTGCCAGTAGCTCCACGGGACCTACCCCCTACGAGCAGTACTTC.

This chain joins TRBV18 and TRBJ1-5; D remains unclear. The germline V gene has CDR1 KGHSH and CDR2 LQKENI. This CDR3 contains 13 residues. V dropped 2 bases and J dropped 5 bases, with 7 bases sitting between them. CDR3 loop: CASSPERDQPQHF. The DNA for the CDR3 is TGTGCCAGCTCACCAGAAAGGGATCAGCCCCAGCATTTT.

There are a few counts of this clonotype. V gene TRBV4-3 combines with J gene TRBJ1-3; no firm D call. The germline gives CDR1 LGHNA, CDR2 YSLEER. CDR3 length: 17 residues. Trimming stripped 1 base from V and 0 bases from J, with 13 bases between. CDR3 nucleotide sequence: TGCGCCAGCAGCCAAGGTTCAGCGGCAAGCTCTGGAAACACCATATATTTT. Amino acids: CASSQGSAASSGNTIYF.